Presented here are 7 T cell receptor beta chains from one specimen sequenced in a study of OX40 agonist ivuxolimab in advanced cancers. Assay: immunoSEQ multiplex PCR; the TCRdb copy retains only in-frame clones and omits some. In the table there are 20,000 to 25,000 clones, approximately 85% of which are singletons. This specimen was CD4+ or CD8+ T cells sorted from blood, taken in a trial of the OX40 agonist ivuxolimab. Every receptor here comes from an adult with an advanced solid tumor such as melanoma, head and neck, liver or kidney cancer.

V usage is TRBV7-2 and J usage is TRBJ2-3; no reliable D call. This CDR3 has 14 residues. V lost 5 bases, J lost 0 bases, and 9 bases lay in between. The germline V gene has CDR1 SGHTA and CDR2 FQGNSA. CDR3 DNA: TGTGCCAGCAGCCTAGGACGGAGCACAGATACGCAGTATTTT. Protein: CASSLGRSTDTQYF.

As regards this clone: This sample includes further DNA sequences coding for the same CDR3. The CDR3 nucleotides read TGTGCCAGCAGCGTTACAGGGTACCAAGAGACCCAGTACTTC. Protein product: CASSVTGYQETQYF. The rearrangement joins TRBV9 to TRBJ2-5; a weak D match, TRBD1 (6 bases). The CDR3 runs to 14 residues. The germline V gene encodes CDR1 SGDLS and CDR2 YYNGEE. The V end was cut by 2 bases, the J end by 0 bases, with 8 bases between.

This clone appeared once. The CDR3 sequence: CASKTDSNTEAFF. CDR3 DNA: TGCGCCAGCAAGACCGACTCGAACACTGAAGCTTTCTTT. This sequence joins TRBV10-2 and TRBJ1-1; D is uncertain. Germline V gene sequence: CDR1 WSHSY, CDR2 SAAADI. V lost 7 bases to trimming and J lost 1 base, with 10 bases between them. The CDR3 has 13 residues.

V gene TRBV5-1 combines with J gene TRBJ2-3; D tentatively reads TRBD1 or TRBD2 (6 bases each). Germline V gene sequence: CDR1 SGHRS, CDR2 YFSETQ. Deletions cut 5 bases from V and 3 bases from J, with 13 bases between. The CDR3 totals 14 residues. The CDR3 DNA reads TGCGCCAGCAGGGAGGGGGGTGGAACAGATACGCAGTATTTT. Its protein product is CASREGGGTDTQYF.

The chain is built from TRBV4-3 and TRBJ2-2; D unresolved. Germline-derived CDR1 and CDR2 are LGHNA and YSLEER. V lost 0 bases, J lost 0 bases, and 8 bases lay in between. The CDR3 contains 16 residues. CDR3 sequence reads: CASSQEAGANTGELFF. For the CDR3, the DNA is TGCGCCAGCAGCCAAGAGGCAGGTGCGAACACCGGGGAGCTGTTTTTT.

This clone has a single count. This CDR3 is CSIRQRGIGGYTF. The CDR3 DNA reads TGCAGCATTCGACAGAGGGGCATTGGTGGCTACACCTTC. The chain employs TRBV29-1 and TRBJ1-2; TRBD1 is a possible D gene (5 bases). The CDR3 is 13 amino acids. Trimming removed 8 bases from V and 7 bases from J, with 20 bases in between. In germline, CDR1 is SQVTM, CDR2 ANQGSEA.

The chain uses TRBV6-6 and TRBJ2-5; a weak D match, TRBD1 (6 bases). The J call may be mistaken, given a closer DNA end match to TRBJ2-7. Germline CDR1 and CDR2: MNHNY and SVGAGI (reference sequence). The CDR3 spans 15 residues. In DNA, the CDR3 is TGTGCCAGCAGTTACGTGCAGGGGACAAATTACGAGCAGTACTTC. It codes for CASSYVQGTNYEQYF.